A single sample gave rise to the 2 T cell receptor beta chains below, sequenced in a study of blood T cells in healthy people across ages. Primed by a sample-barcoded 5' primer and a J-beta primer mix, a second PCR proceeded for about 6 to 11 cycles. TCRdb passed the 5' RACE reads through MiXCR, listing each CDR3 protein once. The sample has about 1,800,000 distinct CDR3 sequences; roughly 27% are singletons. The sequencing sample was made of blood. The receptors here all came from a woman under 40 in good health.

The J gene is TRBJ1-5, the V gene TRBV27; maybe TRBD1 (5 bases). Deletions cut 5 bases from V and 7 bases from J, with 12 bases between. Germline lookup yields CDR1 MNHEY and CDR2 SMNVEV (reference sequence). The CDR3 is made up of 13 amino acids. Here the CDR3 DNA reads TGTGCCAGCAGTGCGGACATGCTCCAGCCCCAGCATTTT. Its protein product is CASSADMLQPQHF.

This clonotype was found a few times. The chain uses TRBV19 and TRBJ1-5; D gene unclear. Trimming stripped 5 bases from V and 0 bases from J, with 8 bases between. The CDR3 runs to 14 residues. Germline values: CDR1 LNHDA, CDR2 SQIVND (reference sequence). The CDR3 protein is CASSHEVSNQPQHF. The DNA for the CDR3 is TGTGCCAGTAGTCACGAAGTTAGCAATCAGCCCCAGCATTTT. Based on the CDR3 plus reference TRBV19 and TRBJ1-5, the full variable domain is DGGITQSPKYLFRKEGQNVTLSCEQNLNHDAMYWYRQDPGQGLRLIYYSQIVNDFQKGDIAEGYSVSREKKESFPLTVTSAQKNPTAFYLCASSHEVSNQPQHFGDGTRLSIL.